This T cell receptor beta chain was recorded in a study of cytomegalovirus exposure and HLA in healthy donors. Deletions cut 3 bases from V and 6 bases from J, with 8 bases between. Germline assignment: CDR1 LNHDA and CDR2 SQIVND (reference sequence). There are 12 residues in the CDR3. This PCR relied on a set of 60 Vbeta primers and 13 Jbeta primers. This table comes from immunoSEQ multiplex PCR, and its TCRdb copy is limited to in-frame clones, with some not included. The sample carries about 94,000 clones, approximately 77% recorded once. This TCR was sampled from a human donor in good health. V usage is TRBV19 and J usage is TRBJ1-1; the D is unclear. Sequenced: PBMCs. The CDR3 DNA reads as TGTGCCAGTAGTATCCCCCGGGCTGAAGCTTTCTTT. It codes for CASSIPRAEAFF.